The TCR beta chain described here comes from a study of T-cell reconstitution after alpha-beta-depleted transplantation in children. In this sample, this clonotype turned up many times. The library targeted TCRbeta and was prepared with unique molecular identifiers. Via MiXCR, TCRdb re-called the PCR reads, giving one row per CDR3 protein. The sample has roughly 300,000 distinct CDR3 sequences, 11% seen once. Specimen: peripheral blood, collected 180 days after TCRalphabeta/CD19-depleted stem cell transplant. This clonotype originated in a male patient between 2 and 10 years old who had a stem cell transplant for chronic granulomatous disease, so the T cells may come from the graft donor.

The CDR3, as DNA: TGTGCCAGCAGTTTAAGAGGGAGTACCAATCAGCCCCAGCATTTT. Protein product: CASSLRGSTNQPQHF. V gene TRBV28 combines with J gene TRBJ1-5; D ambiguous. Germline CDR1 reads MDHEN; CDR2 reads SYDVKM. Trimming left V 2 bases short and J 3 bases short, with 11 bases between. The length of the CDR3 is 15 residues.